This TCR beta chain stems from a study of blood T cell repertoires in COVID-19. The wider study: The origin of the acute and convalescent COVID-19 samples was the United States, Italy and Spain. T cells, B-cell-depleted T cells, or PBMCs supplied cDNA or gDNA.

The V and J ends lost 2 bases and 1 base respectively, with 8 bases between them. The CDR3 has 14 residues. Looked up from germline, CDR1 is KGHSH and CDR2 is LQKENI. Patients from Seattle were sampled longitudinally, starting during active infection. Per the authors' pipeline: The authors estimated nucleated cell counts from reference gene primer amplification. The data were produced by immunoSEQ multiplex PCR, yet TCRdb's version contains in-frame clones alone and is incomplete. That table furnishes V, J and clone size, whereas the DNA furnished D and trimming. The table shows 110,000 or so clones, with roughly 85% occurring only once.

The receptor was derived from a woman aged 55-70 years with COVID-19, enrolled during active disease. The chain joins TRBV18 to TRBJ1-1; no clear D. The sequencing sample was made of peripheral blood. This CDR3 is CASSPSRENTEAFF. The CDR3 region has the DNA TGTGCCAGCTCACCAAGTCGAGAGAACACTGAAGCTTTCTTT.